The 8 T cell receptor beta chains given below trace back to one sample, sequenced in a study of T cells in Graves' hyperthyroidism and ophthalmopathy. Using RNA transcripts as the source, TCR beta CDR3 regions were amplified. An initial round of RT-PCR targeting the TCR CDR3 relied on the HTBI primer set. TCRdb reanalysed the multiplex PCR reads using MiXCR and keeps one entry per CDR3 protein. This repertoire shows 300,000 to 500,000 distinct CDR3 sequences, about 15% found once; its top ten account for about 31%. The material sequenced was blood. The receptors shown here come from a woman aged 25 to 39 with Graves' hyperthyroidism.

In this sample, this clonotype turned up many times. V gene TRBV3-1 combines with J gene TRBJ2-7; D is unclear. CDR1 LGHDT and CDR2 YNNKEL come from the germline V gene (reference sequence). The V and J ends lost 6 bases and 6 bases respectively, with 9 bases between them. This CDR3 region has 11 residues. The CDR3 spells CASRQSGEQYF. The CDR3 DNA is TGTGCCAGCAGGCAATCAGGCGAGCAGTACTTC.

This clonotype was observed at least ten times. The V call is TRBV19, the J call TRBJ2-1; 7 nucleotides align to TRBD2. Looked up from germline, CDR1 is LNHDA and CDR2 is SQIVND (reference sequence). This CDR3 comprises 17 residues. J lost 0 bases, V lost 4 bases, and 9 bases had no gene match. The CDR3 coding sequence is TGTGCCAGTAGTAGGCTCGAGCGGGGCAGCTCCTACAATGAGCAGTTCTTC. Residues: CASSRLERGSSYNEQFF.

The rearrangement joins TRBV28 to TRBJ2-3, with 10 bases matching TRBD1. This CDR3 is built from 15 residues. CDR1 is MDHEN and CDR2 is SYDVKM in the germline V gene. V shed 5 bases and J 4 bases; nucleotides not matched to a gene: 6. CDR3 sequence: CASSGGTGDADTQYF. The CDR3 nucleotides read TGTGCCAGCAGTGGCGGGACAGGGGATGCAGATACGCAGTATTTT.

This clonotype was observed a few times. The rearrangement joins TRBV4-1 to TRBJ2-5, with 10 bases identical to TRBD2. V shed 4 bases and J 0 bases; nucleotides not matched to a gene: 5. The V gene's germline CDR1 is MGHRA and CDR2 YSYEKL. The CDR3 is made up of 16 amino acids. Written as DNA, the CDR3 is TGCGCCAGCAGCCCAGGGGGACTAGCGTACCAAGAGACCCAGTACTTC. Translating gives CASSPGGLAYQETQYF.

The rearrangement links TRBV5-6 to TRBJ2-7; the D is unclear. Germline CDR1 is SGHDT and CDR2 is YYEEEE. CDR3 length: 11 amino acids. The ends were cut back, 2 bases at V and 7 bases at J, with 7 bases in the middle. The chain's CDR3 is CASSFGEEQYF. The DNA of the CDR3 is TGTGCCAGCAGCTTTGGGGAAGAGCAGTACTTC.

This clonotype occurred many times. As DNA, the CDR3 is TGTGCCAGCAGCTTTGGGGGACAGGAGACTTATGGCTACACCTTC. Translating it yields CASSFGGQETYGYTF. The genes are TRBV11-2 and TRBJ1-2; TRBD1 matches 8 bases. The germline gives CDR1 SGHAT, CDR2 FQNNGV. This CDR3 has 15 residues. With 3 bases clipped from V and 5 bases from J, the junction kept 8 bases outside the gene matches.

This clonotype was counted between two and nine times. This chain connects TRBV9 to TRBJ1-1, with D unclear. Trimming left V 3 bases short and J 5 bases short, with 14 bases between. CDR3 size: 14 residues. Germline-derived CDR1 and CDR2 are SGDLS and YYNGEE. Written as DNA, the CDR3 is TGTGCCAGCAGCGCCTTGGAACCGGGGACTGAAGCTTTCTTT. Residues: CASSALEPGTEAFF.

At least ten counts were recorded for this clonotype. J is TRBJ1-6 and V is TRBV4-1; no reliable D call. Trimming took off 0 bases at V and 10 bases at J, with 7 bases between the two ends. The CDR3 has 13 amino acids. CDR1 and CDR2 (germline): MGHRA, YSYEKL. CDR3 sequence: CASSQEPRSPLHF. The CDR3 DNA reads as TGCGCCAGCAGCCAAGAGCCGCGATCACCCCTCCACTTT.